This TCR beta chain was obtained from a study of blood T cells in healthy people across ages. This CDR3 has 13 amino acids. The V end lost 6 bases, the J end lost 2 bases, and 8 bases lay between the germline ends. For the second PCR, which ran for 7 to 11 cycles, a sample-barcoded 5' primer and a J-beta primer mix were used. TCRdb re-called the 5' RACE reads with MiXCR, one entry per CDR3 protein. The table lists roughly 800,000 distinct CDR3 sequences, 20% to 25% of them singletons. In addition, the sample was reused for a study of T cells of mothers and their children.

The chain uses TRBV12-3 or TRBV12-4 and TRBJ1-3; TRBD1 is a possible D gene (5 bases). Source material: blood. This receptor was identified in a boy aged 5-17 years in good health. The CDR3 DNA reads as TGTGCCAGCAGAAAGGACACTGGAAACACCATATATTTT. It yields the protein CASRKDTGNTIYF.